The TCR beta chain under discussion was sequenced for a study of regulatory T cells in long-lasting Graves disease. General observations from the study: Graves' patients with persistent disease showed TCR diversity lower than patients newly diagnosed.

This CDR3 has 16 residues. V was trimmed by 6 bases and J by 0 bases, leaving 12 bases between them. Germline V gene lookup returns CDR1 ENHRY and CDR2 SYGVKD. In this sample, this clonotype turned up a few times. Its antigen is currently unknown. Sample time point: persistent/refractory GD, antithyroid drugs over 5 years with positive TRAb. From RNA extracted from PBMCs, the TCR library was made. HTBI primers from iRepertoire and Arm-PCR of CDR3 regions yielded the TCR beta libraries. TCRdb re-derived calls from the multiplex PCR reads in MiXCR, one entry per CDR3 protein. The top ten clones hold roughly 41% of a sample with about 660,000 distinct CDR3 sequences, around 30% of them seen once.

The source material was peripheral blood mononuclear cells (PBMCs), sampled when the disease was refractory, from a patient treated with antithyroid drugs. The clonotype was recovered from a female donor with Graves disease. The chain uses TRBV10-3 and TRBJ1-6; TRBD1 might be the D (5 bases). Written as DNA, the CDR3 is TGTGCCATCAGCGCAGGGTCCGACTCCTATAATTCACCCCTCCACTTT. Translating gives CAISAGSDSYNSPLHF.